The rows below give T cell receptor beta chains drawn from one sample of a study of blood T cell repertoires in COVID-19. The protocol was immunoSEQ multiplex PCR, while the TCRdb copy is restricted to in-frame clones and leaves out a portion. The sample records approximately 280,000 clones, around 85% being singletons. Sequencing input: peripheral blood. The source is a human donor with COVID-19, enrolled during active disease. The donor label of this sample is uncertain. Both conserved end residues are part of each CDR3. A D gene is named only where the DNA matches it firmly. A clone size is listed for some rows: how often the clone was seen (once, few, many), or a class if it is expanded.

V gene,J gene,clone size,D gene,CDR3 DNA,CDR3 protein
TRBV28,TRBJ1-2,NA,NA,TGTGCCAGCAGTGCCCCCGGGGTCTATGGCTACACCTTC,CASSAPGVYGYTF
TRBV4-1,TRBJ1-4,NA,NA,TGCGCCAGCAGCCAAGTCTTTAGGACAACGAATGAAAAACTGTTTTTT,CASSQVFRTTNEKLFF
TRBV7-2,TRBJ2-7,NA,TRBD2,TGTGCCAGCAGCTTAAGAAGCGGGAGTCAATACGAGCAGTACTTC,CASSLRSGSQYEQYF
TRBV5-6,TRBJ1-5,NA,TRBD1,TGTGCCAGCAGCTTGTACAGGGGGCTTAATTCCAATCAGCCCCAGCATTTT,CASSLYRGLNSNQPQHF
TRBV11-1,TRBJ2-5,NA,TRBD2,TGTGCCAGCAGCTTGGACCTAGCGGGAGGCTTGGAGACCCAGTACTTC,CASSLDLAGGLETQYF
TRBV7-8,TRBJ2-1,few,NA,TGTGCCAGCAGCTTACTACGACTGAGCTCCTACAATGAGCAGTTCTTC,CASSLLRLSSYNEQFF
TRBV15,TRBJ2-1,NA,TRBD2,TGTGCCACCAGGTTGCGGCGGGAGAGGTACAATGAGCAGTTCTTC,CATRLRRERYNEQFF
TRBV7-3,TRBJ1-6,once,NA,TGTGCCAGCAGCTTAGATCCCCTAGATAATTCACCCCTCCACTTT,CASSLDPLDNSPLHF
TRBV28,TRBJ1-5,NA,NA,TGTGCCAGCAGTCGACAGCACAATCAGCCCCAGCATTTT,CASSRQHNQPQHF
TRBV6-5,TRBJ2-1,NA,TRBD2,TGTGCCAGCAGTTCTACTAGCGAGCCCTACAATGAGCAGTTCTTC,CASSSTSEPYNEQFF
TRBV19,TRBJ2-5,NA,TRBD1,TGTGCCAGTAGTCTCGGGACAGCCCAAGAGACCCAGTACTTC,CASSLGTAQETQYF
TRBV7-3,TRBJ1-1,NA,NA,TGTGCCAGCAGCCGCTCGGGTGGGGGCGTCTATGAAGCTTTCTTT,CASSRSGGGVYEAFF
TRBV2,TRBJ1-4,NA,TRBD1,TGTGCCAGCCAGATGGACAGGGGCACTAATGAAAAACTGTTTTTT,CASQMDRGTNEKLFF
TRBV28,TRBJ1-5,NA,TRBD1,TGTGCCAGCAGTACCCCCTCAGGGGGCAAGGAGCCCCAGCATTTT,CASSTPSGGKEPQHF
TRBV19,TRBJ2-5,NA,NA,TGTGCCAGTAGTATACCGGGAAGCCAAGAGACCCAGTACTTC,CASSIPGSQETQYF
TRBV11-2,TRBJ2-3,NA,TRBD2,TGTGCCAGCAGCTCCCGAGCGGGAGTGGGCACAGATACGCAGTATTTT,CASSSRAGVGTDTQYF
TRBV9,TRBJ2-1,NA,NA,TGTGCCAGCAGCAGTTCCGCGGCCAATGAGCAGTTCTTC,CASSSSAANEQFF
TRBV3-1/TRBV3-2,TRBJ1-5,NA,NA,TGTGCCAGCAGCCAAGATCTTGCAGGTCAGCCCCAGCATTTT,CASSQDLAGQPQHF
TRBV27,TRBJ2-7,NA,TRBD2,TGTGCCAGCAGTTTATCGCCTAGCGGGAGCTCCTACGAGCAGTACTTC,CASSLSPSGSSYEQYF
TRBV2,TRBJ2-3,NA,NA,TGTGCCACCAGACCCCTTAGGGGCGAGGGCACAGATACGCAGTATTTT,CATRPLRGEGTDTQYF
TRBV7-3,TRBJ1-1,NA,NA,TGTGCCAGCAGCTTGGGTACCCAGGTGAACACTGAAGCTTTCTTT,CASSLGTQVNTEAFF
TRBV19,TRBJ2-2,NA,NA,TGTGCCAGTAGTATAGACGGGGGGAACACCGGGGAGCTGTTTTTT,CASSIDGGNTGELFF
TRBV5-1,TRBJ2-3,few,NA,TGCGCCAGCAGCTTTGCGAGGAACACAGATACGCAGTATTTT,CASSFARNTDTQYF
TRBV5-6,TRBJ2-7,NA,NA,TGTGCCAGCACTCCCGCGGGGTTTCCCTACGAGCAGTACTTC,CASTPAGFPYEQYF
TRBV5-1,TRBJ2-1,few,TRBD2,TGCGCCAGCAGCTTAACTAGCGGGAGTTTAAATGAGCAGTTCTTC,CASSLTSGSLNEQFF
TRBV7-2,TRBJ1-5,NA,NA,TGTGCCAGCAGCTTAGTTCAGGGCAATCAGCCCCAGCATTTT,CASSLVQGNQPQHF
TRBV19,TRBJ1-1,NA,NA,TGTGCCAGTAGTATCGGCGGGCCGGCGAACACTGAAGCTTTCTTT,CASSIGGPANTEAFF
TRBV4-3,TRBJ2-3,NA,NA,TGCGCCAGCAGCCAAGATCGGAGAGATACGCAGTATTTT,CASSQDRRDTQYF
TRBV4-3,TRBJ1-4,NA,NA,TGCGCCAGCAGCCAAGACGAACGGGGGTATGCAACTAATGAAAAACTGTTTTTT,CASSQDERGYATNEKLFF